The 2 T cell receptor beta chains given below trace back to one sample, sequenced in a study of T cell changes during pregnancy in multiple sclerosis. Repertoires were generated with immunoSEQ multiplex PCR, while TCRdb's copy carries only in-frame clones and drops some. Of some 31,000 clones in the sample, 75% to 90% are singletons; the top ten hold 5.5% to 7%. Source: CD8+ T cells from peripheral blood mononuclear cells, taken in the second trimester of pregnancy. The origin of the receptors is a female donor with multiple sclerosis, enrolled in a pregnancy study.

This chain's CDR3 is CSVVGDTYGYTF. DNA of the CDR3: TGCAGCGTGGTAGGGGACACTTATGGCTACACCTTC. The rearrangement links TRBV29-1 to TRBJ1-2; a possible D gene is TRBD1 (6 bases). The CDR3 runs 12 residues. Trimming removed 6 bases from V and 5 bases from J, with 13 bases in between. The germline gives CDR1 SQVTM, CDR2 ANQGSEA.

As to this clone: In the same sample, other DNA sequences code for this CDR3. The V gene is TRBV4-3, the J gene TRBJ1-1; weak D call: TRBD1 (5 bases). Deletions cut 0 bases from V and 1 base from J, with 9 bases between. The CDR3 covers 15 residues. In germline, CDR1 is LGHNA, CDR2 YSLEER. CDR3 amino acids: CASSQDRAGNTEAFF. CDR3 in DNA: TGCGCCAGCAGCCAAGACAGGGCCGGGAACACTGAAGCTTTCTTT.